This T cell receptor beta chain was documented in a study of blood T cell repertoires in COVID-19. Study-level background: The study drew acute and convalescent COVID-19 samples from the United States, Italy and Spain.

Profiling relied on immunoSEQ multiplex PCR, and the TCRdb table lists in-frame clones only, not all of them. The sample lists fewer than 450,000 clones; 85% to 90% were seen once. Between the trimmed V and J ends, which lost 5 bases and 3 bases, there was a span of 11 bases. CDR3 length: 13 amino acids. CDR1 and CDR2 from the germline V gene are LNHDA and SQIVND (reference sequence). The rearrangement joins TRBV19 to TRBJ2-7; D may be TRBD1 (5 bases). This receptor was identified in a woman in her forties or fifties with COVID-19, enrolled during active disease. Specimen: peripheral blood. CDR3 in DNA: TGTGCCAGTAGTCCGACAGAGTACTACGAGCAGTACTTC. Protein product: CASSPTEYYEQYF. The full variable domain, completed using reference TRBV19 and TRBJ2-7, is DGGITQSPKYLFRKEGQNVTLSCEQNLNHDAMYWYRQDPGQGLRLIYYSQIVNDFQKGDIAEGYSVSREKKESFPLTVTSAQKNPTAFYLCASSPTEYYEQYFGPGTRLTVT.